The 19 T cell receptor beta chains below come from one sample, sequenced in a study of cytomegalovirus exposure and HLA in healthy donors. The PCR used 60 Vbeta and 13 Jbeta primers. The repertoire was sequenced with immunoSEQ multiplex PCR; TCRdb's copy has only in-frame clones and lacks some. Found here are approximately 130,000 clones, nearly 80% of them singletons; the top ten hold roughly 0.99%. Sample: PBMCs. These receptors were collected from a male donor in good health and CMV-seronegative.

The rearrangement joins TRBV7-2 to TRBJ2-1; 8 positions match TRBD2. V shed 5 bases and J 0 bases; nucleotides not matched to a gene: 6. Germline-derived CDR1 and CDR2 are SGHTA and FQGNSA. This CDR3 has 16 residues. In nucleotides, the CDR3 is TGTGCCAGCAGCCTACTAGCGGTGAGCTCCTACAATGAGCAGTTCTTC. Amino acid sequence: CASSLLAVSSYNEQFF.

The chain uses TRBV6-6 and TRBJ2-7, with D perhaps TRBD1 (6 bases). This CDR3 contains 16 residues. The V end was cut by 6 bases, the J end by 0 bases, with 18 bases between. Germline-derived CDR1 and CDR2 are MNHNY and SVGAGI (reference sequence). The CDR3 DNA reads as TGTGCCAGCAGCCGACAGACAGGAGTCCTCTCCTACGAGCAGTACTTC. This translates into CASSRQTGVLSYEQYF.

The chain carries TRBV27 and TRBJ2-1; 9 bases match TRBD1. The trim removed 6 bases at V and 0 bases at J, leaving 6 bases unmatched. The length of the CDR3 is 16 residues. The germline V gene has CDR1 MNHEY and CDR2 SMNVEV (reference sequence). The DNA of the CDR3 is TGTGCCAGCAGCACAGGGGGCGGTAGCTCCTACAATGAGCAGTTCTTC. Protein sequence: CASSTGGGSSYNEQFF.

The CDR3 DNA follows: TGTGCCAGCAGCTTGGATCCACAGGGGTCTCAGTTCTTC. This codes for CASSLDPQGSQFF. The rearrangement uses TRBV5-4 and TRBJ2-1, with TRBD1 identical over 7 bases. After removal of 0 bases from V and 13 bases from J, the junction contained 7 bases not matched to a gene. The CDR3 contains 13 residues. The germline V gene encodes CDR1 SGHNT and CDR2 YYREEE (reference sequence).

The chain joins TRBV30 to TRBJ2-2; 9 bases are shared with TRBD1. Germline assignment: CDR1 GTSNPN and CDR2 SVGIG (reference sequence). Trimming at V came to 6 bases and at J to 7 bases, leaving 9 bases not matched to a gene. This CDR3 has 14 residues. Here the CDR3 reads CACRTGVNVGELFF. The CDR3 bases are TGTGCCTGCAGGACAGGGGTAAATGTCGGGGAGCTGTTTTTT.

The chain is built from TRBV18 and TRBJ1-2; weak D call: TRBD1 (5 bases). Looked up from germline, CDR1 is KGHSH and CDR2 is LQKENI. The CDR3 length is 14 residues. V lost 3 bases, J lost 1 base, and 9 bases lay in between. The CDR3 DNA sequence: TGTGCCAGCTCACCGGGGCAGAATAACTATGGCTACACCTTC. It translates to CASSPGQNNYGYTF.

This rearrangement joins TRBV2 to TRBJ1-5; a weak D match, TRBD1 (6 bases). Trimming took off 7 bases at V and 3 bases at J, with 10 bases between the two ends. Looked up from germline, CDR1 is SNHLY and CDR2 is FYNNEI. This CDR3 has 13 residues. This CDR3 reads CASTQGNNQPQHF. The CDR3 nucleotides read TGTGCCAGCACCCAGGGGAACAATCAGCCCCAGCATTTT.

This chain links TRBV11-2 with TRBJ2-5; 9 bases map to TRBD2. CDR3 length: 19 amino acids. Germline values: CDR1 SGHAT, CDR2 FQNNGV. V shed 2 bases and J 2 bases; nucleotides not matched to a gene: 15. Written as DNA, the CDR3 is TGTGCCAGCAGCTTAAAGGGGGCGGCTAGCGGGGCGGTACAAGAGACCCAGTACTTC. Its translation is CASSLKGAASGAVQETQYF.

The chain recombines TRBV5-8 with TRBJ2-3; D may be TRBD2 (5 bases). V gave up 3 bases and J gave up 10 bases, with 12 bases separating them. CDR3 length: 12 residues. Germline V gene data show CDR1 as SGHTS and CDR2 as YDEGEE. CDR3 loop: CASSSTTIAQYF. The CDR3 DNA reads as TGTGCCAGCAGCTCCACGACTATTGCGCAGTATTTT.

This clone has just a few counts. The rearrangement uses TRBV27 and TRBJ1-5, with TRBD1 matching 7 bases. Per germline, CDR1 MNHEY and CDR2 SMNVEV (reference sequence). This CDR3 spans 15 amino acids. Trimming at V came to 5 bases and at J to 3 bases, leaving 7 bases not matched to a gene. The CDR3 spells CASSPTGAFNQPQHF. The CDR3 bases are TGTGCCAGCAGTCCCACAGGGGCTTTCAATCAGCCCCAGCATTTT.

The chain links TRBV18 to TRBJ2-3, with no clear D. Germline V gene sequence: CDR1 KGHSH, CDR2 LQKENI. The CDR3 covers 15 residues. V gave up 6 bases and J gave up 3 bases, with 16 bases separating them. CDR3 loop: CASSLVEVVTDTQYF. In nucleotides, the CDR3 is TGTGCCAGCTCGCTAGTTGAGGTAGTGACAGATACGCAGTATTTT.

J is TRBJ1-5 and V is TRBV30; D not certain. Looked up from germline, CDR1 is GTSNPN and CDR2 is SVGIG (reference sequence). V gave up 4 bases and J gave up 8 bases, with 12 bases separating them. This CDR3 is 12 amino acids long. The CDR3 DNA follows: TGTGCCTGGAACCGCCAGGATGAGCCCCAGCATTTT. Protein sequence: CAWNRQDEPQHF.

This clone has a handful of counts. The chain couples TRBV7-3 to TRBJ1-5; D unresolved. V lost 0 bases and J lost 5, with 5 bases in between. This CDR3 contains 13 residues. The germline CDR1 and CDR2 sequences are SGHTA and FQGTGA. The CDR3 spells CASSLTSDQPQHF. The CDR3 DNA is TGTGCCAGCAGCTTAACGTCAGATCAGCCCCAGCATTTT.

The chain's CDR3 is CASGPGLVAGVRQAETQYF. In DNA, the CDR3 is TGTGCTAGTGGTCCCGGTCTGGTAGCGGGGGTGCGGCAAGCGGAGACCCAGTACTTC. The chain is built from TRBV12-5 and TRBJ2-5; 9 bases fit TRBD2. The CDR3 extends over 19 amino acids. Trimming took 5 bases from V and 5 from J; bases not matched to a gene: 21. The germline V gene has CDR1 LGHNT and CDR2 FRNRAP.

The V gene is TRBV4-2, the J gene TRBJ1-4; 9 nucleotides agree with TRBD1. V was clipped by 0 bases and J by 7 bases; unmatched bases: 3. Germline CDR1 and CDR2: LGHNA and YNFKEQ. The CDR3 length is 15 residues. The CDR3 sequence: CASSQEGTGIEKLFF. The CDR3 DNA sequence: TGTGCCAGCAGCCAAGAAGGGACAGGGATTGAAAAACTGTTTTTT.

J is TRBJ2-7 and V is TRBV28, with D possibly TRBD2 on 6 matching bases. Trimming removed 0 bases at V and 4 bases at J, with 16 bases between. The germline V gene has CDR1 MDHEN and CDR2 SYDVKM. The CDR3 extends over 16 amino acids. The chain's CDR3 is CASSLWGLGGVYEQYF. CDR3 nucleotides: TGTGCCAGCAGTTTATGGGGATTAGGCGGGGTATACGAGCAGTACTTC.

In this sample, this clone turned up many times. This specimen includes other DNA sequences encoding the same CDR3. The chain combines TRBV6-4 with TRBJ2-3; 11 bases are shared with TRBD2. The trim removed 0 bases at V and 4 bases at J, leaving 0 bases unmatched. CDR1 and CDR2 (germline): MRHNA, SNTAGT. This CDR3 region has 15 residues. The CDR3 loop is CASSDSSGGADTQYF. CDR3 bases: TGTGCCAGCAGTGACTCTAGCGGGGGGGCAGATACGCAGTATTTT.

J is TRBJ2-7 and V is TRBV11-1, with 10 nucleotides matching TRBD1. The CDR3 is 15 amino acids. Germline CDR1 reads SGHAT; CDR2 reads FQDESV (reference sequence). V was pared by 1 base and J by 2 bases, with 2 bases of the junction left unmatched. CDR3 nucleotides: TGTGCCAGCAGCTTAGTTGGGACAGGGGCCTACGAGCAGTACTTC. Its protein product is CASSLVGTGAYEQYF.

This clone has only a few counts. This chain joins TRBV6-1 and TRBJ2-7; a weak D match, TRBD1 (6 bases). Trimming cost V 0 bases and J 2 bases, with 8 bases left between them. Germline CDR1 MNHNS, CDR2 SASEGT. This CDR3 contains 14 residues. The CDR3 here is CASSEADSTYEQYF. In nucleotides, the CDR3 is TGTGCCAGCAGTGAAGCGGACAGTACCTACGAGCAGTACTTC.